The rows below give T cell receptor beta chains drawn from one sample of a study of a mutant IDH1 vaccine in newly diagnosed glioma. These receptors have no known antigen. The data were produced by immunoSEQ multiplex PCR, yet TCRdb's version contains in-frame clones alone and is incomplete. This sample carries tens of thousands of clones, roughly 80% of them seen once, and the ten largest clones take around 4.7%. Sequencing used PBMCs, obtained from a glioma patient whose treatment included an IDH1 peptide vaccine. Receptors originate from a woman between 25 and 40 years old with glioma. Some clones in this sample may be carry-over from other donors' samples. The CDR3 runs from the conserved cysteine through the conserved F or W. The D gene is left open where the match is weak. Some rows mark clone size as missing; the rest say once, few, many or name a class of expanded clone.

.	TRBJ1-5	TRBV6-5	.	TGTGCCAGCAGACAGGGAGGTAGCAATCAGCCCCAGCATTTT	CASRQGGSNQPQHF
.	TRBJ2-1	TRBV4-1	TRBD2	TGCGCCAGCAGCCAAGAGTTAGCGGGAATATACAATGAGCAGTTCTTC	CASSQELAGIYNEQFF
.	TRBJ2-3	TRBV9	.	TGTGCCAGCAGCGGGGGGGTGGGGACAGATACGCAGTATTTT	CASSGGVGTDTQYF
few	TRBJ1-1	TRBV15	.	TGTGCCACCAGCAGTACTTTCGGGACACTGAACACTGAAGCTTTCTTT	CATSSTFGTLNTEAFF
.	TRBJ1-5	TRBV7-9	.	TGTGCCAGCAGCTTGGCTGCCGGCCAAAATCAGCCCCAGCATTTT	CASSLAAGQNQPQHF
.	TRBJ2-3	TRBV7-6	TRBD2	TGTGCCAGCAGCGGCGGGAGAAGTGCCGCAGATACGCAGTATTTT	CASSGGRSAADTQYF
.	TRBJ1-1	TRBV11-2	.	TGTGCCAGCAGCCGTAACACTGAAGCTTTCTTT	CASSRNTEAFF
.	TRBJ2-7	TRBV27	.	TGTGCCAGCAGTTCCGGGACGGACCCCCGACTGTACGAGCAGTACTTC	CASSSGTDPRLYEQYF
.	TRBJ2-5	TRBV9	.	TGTGCCAGCAGCGCAGACTGGAGGCCGGGGGAGACCCAGTACTTC	CASSADWRPGETQYF
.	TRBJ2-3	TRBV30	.	TGTGCCTGGGAGGGAGAAAGGACAGATACGCAGTATTTT	CAWEGERTDTQYF
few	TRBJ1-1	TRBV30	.	TGTGCCTGGAGTGTAGGGGTACTAACTGAAGCTTTCTTT	CAWSVGVLTEAFF
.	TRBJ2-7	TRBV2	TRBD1	TGTGCCAGCAGCGGAAACAGGGGCGGGTACGAGCAGTACTTC	CASSGNRGGYEQYF
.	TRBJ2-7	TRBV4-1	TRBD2	TGCGCCAGCAGCCAAGATTTACGGGAGGGCCCCTACGAGCAGTACTTC	CASSQDLREGPYEQYF
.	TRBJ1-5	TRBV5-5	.	TGTGCCAGCAGCTTCAATTCAGGACATAGCAATCAGCCCCAGCATTTT	CASSFNSGHSNQPQHF
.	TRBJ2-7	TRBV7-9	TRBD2	TGTGCCAGCAGCCAAAGTCCCAGGGAGGGCGAGCAGTACTTC	CASSQSPREGEQYF
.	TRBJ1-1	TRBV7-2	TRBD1	TGTGCCAGCAGATACAGGGGGGGGCAGACTGAAGCTTTCTTT	CASRYRGGQTEAFF
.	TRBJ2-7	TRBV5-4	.	TGTGCCAGCAGCCTGAGGCGGCAGGAGCAGTACTTC	CASSLRRQEQYF
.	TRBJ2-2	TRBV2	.	TGTGCCAGCAGTGTGGGACAATGGGGGGCCGGGGAGCTGTTTTTT	CASSVGQWGAGELFF
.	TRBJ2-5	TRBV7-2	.	TGTGCCAGCAGCTTAGCGCCCCAGGGGCAGGAGACCCAGTACTTC	CASSLAPQGQETQYF
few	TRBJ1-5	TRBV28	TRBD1	TGTGCCAGCTGGGACAGATGGGTGAGCAATCAGCCCCAGCATTTT	CASWDRWVSNQPQHF
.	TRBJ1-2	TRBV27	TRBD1	TGTGCCAGCAGTACCGGGACAGGGGGCTATGGCTACACCTTC	CASSTGTGGYGYTF
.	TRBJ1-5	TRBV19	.	TGTGCCAGTAGTATCTATCGACAGGGCAATCAGCCCCAGCATTTT	CASSIYRQGNQPQHF
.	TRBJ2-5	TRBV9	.	TGTGCCAGCAGCGTAGGGGTAGGCAGGGCGGAGGAGACCCAGTACTTC	CASSVGVGRAEETQYF
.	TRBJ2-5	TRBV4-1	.	TGCGCCAGCAGCCAAGGACCACAGCGGGAGACCCAGTACTTC	CASSQGPQRETQYF
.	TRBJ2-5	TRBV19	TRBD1	TGTGCCAGTAGTGTGACAGGGGTCGGGGAGACCCAGTACTTC	CASSVTGVGETQYF
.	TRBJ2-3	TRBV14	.	TGTGCCAGCAGCCAGGCGCTTTGGACACAAACCACAGATACGCAGTATTTT	CASSQALWTQTTDTQYF
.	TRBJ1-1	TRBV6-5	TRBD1	TGTGCCAGCAGACCCGGGACAGGGGGCACTGAAGCTTTCTTT	CASRPGTGGTEAFF
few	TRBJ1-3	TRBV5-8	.	TGTGCCTCACCCGGGGGACATGCTGGAAACACCATATATTTT	CASPGGHAGNTIYF
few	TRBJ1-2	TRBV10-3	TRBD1	TGTGCCATCAGTGAAAGGCAGGGGGCCTATGGCTACACCTTC	CAISERQGAYGYTF